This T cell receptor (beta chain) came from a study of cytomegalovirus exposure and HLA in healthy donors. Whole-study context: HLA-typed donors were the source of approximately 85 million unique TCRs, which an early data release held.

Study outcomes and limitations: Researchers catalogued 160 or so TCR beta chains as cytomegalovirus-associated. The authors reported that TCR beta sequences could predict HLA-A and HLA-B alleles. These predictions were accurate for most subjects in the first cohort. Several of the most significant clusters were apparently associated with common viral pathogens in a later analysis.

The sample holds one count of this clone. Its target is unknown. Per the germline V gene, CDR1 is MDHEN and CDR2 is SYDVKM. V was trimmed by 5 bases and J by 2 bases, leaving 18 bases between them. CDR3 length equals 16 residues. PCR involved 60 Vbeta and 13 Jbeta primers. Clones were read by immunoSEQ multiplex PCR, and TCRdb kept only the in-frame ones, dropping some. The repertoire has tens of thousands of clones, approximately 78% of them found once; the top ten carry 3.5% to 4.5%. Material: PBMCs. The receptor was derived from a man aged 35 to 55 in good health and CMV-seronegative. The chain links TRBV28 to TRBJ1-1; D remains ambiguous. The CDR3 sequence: CASSVWTGTSNTEAFF. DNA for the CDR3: TGTGCCAGCAGTGTTTGGACGGGAACCTCCAACACTGAAGCTTTCTTT.